This TCR beta chain was recorded in a study of blood T cell repertoires in COVID-19. In the study overall: Samples of COVID-19 (acute and convalescent) were obtained from the United States, Italy and Spain.

Original processing methods: Cell counts per sample came from amplifying reference gene primers. Only in-frame clones appear in the TCRdb table, and some are missing; sequencing was by immunoSEQ multiplex PCR. The V and J calls and the clone size are those of that table, but D and trimming were determined from the DNA. Of 35,000 to 40,000 clones in the sample, nearly 90% are singletons; the top ten hold around 4.5%. The sample comprised peripheral blood. This TCR derives from a man in his fifties or sixties with COVID-19, enrolled during active disease.

In DNA, the CDR3 is TGTGCCAGCAGTTTAACGGGGGTCGGGGGAAACACCATATATTTT. Protein: CASSLTGVGGNTIYF. The chain links TRBV27 to TRBJ1-3; weak D call: TRBD1 (5 bases). Trimming took off 2 bases at V and 4 bases at J, with 12 bases between the two ends. This CDR3 has 15 residues. From germline, CDR1 is MNHEY and CDR2 SMNVEV (reference sequence).